This TCR beta chain appears in the sequencing data of a study of T cells in women clearing cervical HPV infection. As concerns this clone: The CDR3 end is not reached by the read, which stops 3 residues before it; the germline J gene fills it in.

This CDR3 region has 15 residues. V dropped 1 base and J dropped 4 bases, with 12 bases sitting between them. Germline V CDR1 and CDR2: SGHNT, YYREEE (reference sequence). TCRdb keeps only in-frame clones here, not all; method: immunoSEQ multiplex PCR. This sample's table reports 20,000 to 25,000 clones. This sequence was found in a woman aged 18 to 75 with a cervical HPV16 infection that either progressed to CIN3+ or cleared (not recorded which). The sequenced material came from blood buffy coat. This rearrangement joins TRBV5-4 to TRBJ2-1; D is tentatively TRBD1 or TRBD2 (5 bases each). CDR3 DNA (partial): TGTGCCAGCAGCTTGTCGAGAGGGGCGTACAATGAG. It codes for CASSLSRGAYNE. The CDR3, in full, reads CASSLSRGAYNEQFF.